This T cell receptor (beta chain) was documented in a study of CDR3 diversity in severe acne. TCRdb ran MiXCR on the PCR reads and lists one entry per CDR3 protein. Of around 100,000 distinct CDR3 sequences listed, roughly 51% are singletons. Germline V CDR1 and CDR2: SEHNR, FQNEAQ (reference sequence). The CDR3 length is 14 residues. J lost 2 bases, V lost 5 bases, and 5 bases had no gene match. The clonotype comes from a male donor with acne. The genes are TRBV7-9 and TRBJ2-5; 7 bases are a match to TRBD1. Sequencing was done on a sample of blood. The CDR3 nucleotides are TGTGCCAGCAGCCGACCACAGGGGCAAGAGACCCAGTACTTC. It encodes CASSRPQGQETQYF.